These 8 T cell receptor beta chains were sequenced from one sample in a study of identifying expanded T cells in peripheral blood (dated 2019 in TCRdb). The library was generated by the immunoSEQ multiplex PCR assay. Entries here come from immuneACCESS through TCRdb and include only in-frame sequences with V and J called. Some clones fail to appear in such tables; in the studies checked, an unresolved V gene covers under half of the shortfall, and the cause of the remainder is unknown. Recorded for this sample are more than 85,000 clones; approximately 89% of them occurred a single time. The ten biggest clones cover roughly 15% of the sample. The sample was blood. Receptors originate from a person between 18 and 70 years old in good health.

The chain employs TRBV28 and TRBJ2-5, with a tentative D call TRBD1 (6 bases). V was trimmed by 6 bases and J by 4 bases, leaving 18 bases between them. The CDR3 covers 15 residues. Looked up from germline, CDR1 is MDHEN and CDR2 is SYDVKM. Here the CDR3 DNA reads TGTGCCAGCAGCTCCCGCAGGGGCAGTCCAGAGACCCAGTACTTC. As protein: CASSSRRGSPETQYF.

This chain connects TRBV20-1 to TRBJ2-1; D call uncertain. Germline V gene data show CDR1 as DFQATT and CDR2 as SNEGSKA (reference sequence). The CDR3 has 11 amino acids. V lost 6 bases to trimming and J lost 3 bases, with 6 bases between them. As DNA, the CDR3 is TGCAGTGCCCCTTTCTACAATGAGCAGTTCTTC. Its translation: CSAPFYNEQFF.

CDR3 protein: CASSRDRKSYEQYF. In nucleotides, the CDR3 is TGTGCCAGCAGTCGGGACAGGAAATCCTACGAGCAGTACTTC. V is TRBV4-2 and J is TRBJ2-7, with 8 positions matching TRBD1. The CDR3 extends over 14 amino acids. CDR1 is LGHNA, CDR2 YNFKEQ, per germline. The ends lost 6 bases at V and 1 base at J; junction bases unmatched: 5.

A single count supports this clone. V usage is TRBV5-4 and J usage is TRBJ1-4; 9 nucleotides match TRBD1. CDR1 and CDR2 from the germline V gene are SGHNT and YYREEE (reference sequence). CDR3 length equals 15 residues. V gave up 4 bases and J gave up 3 bases; unmatched junction bases: 4. CDR3 amino acids: CASSATGGANEKLFF. DNA of the CDR3: TGTGCCAGCAGCGCCACAGGGGGCGCTAATGAAAAACTGTTTTTT.

The gene calls are TRBV18 and TRBJ1-1; 8 bases map to TRBD1. The CDR3 runs 15 residues. Trimming cost V 3 bases and J 4 bases; bases outside gene matches: 7. CDR1 and CDR2 from the germline V gene are KGHSH and LQKENI. CDR3 residues: CASSPTGVLGTEAFF. CDR3 DNA: TGTGCCAGCTCACCGACAGGGGTCTTGGGCACTGAAGCTTTCTTT.

In this sample, this clone turned up a few times. The V gene is TRBV2, the J gene TRBJ1-6, with a weak D call TRBD1 (6 bases). Trimming pared 4 bases from V and 9 bases from J, leaving 13 bases between. Germline V lookup: CDR1 SNHLY, CDR2 FYNNEI. There are 14 residues in the CDR3. This CDR3 reads CASSGGRGSSPLHF. The CDR3 nucleotides are TGTGCCAGCAGTGGCGGGAGGGGGAGTTCACCCCTCCACTTT.

This rearrangement joins TRBV4-3 to TRBJ1-4, with D unresolved. The germline V gene encodes CDR1 LGHNA and CDR2 YSLEER. There are 16 residues in the CDR3. Trimming shortened V by 1 base and J by 6 bases, and 15 bases separated the two germline ends. CDR3 DNA sequence: TGCGCCAGCAGCCAAGGCGGAGGTTTAGTATATGAAAAACTGTTTTTT. This translates into CASSQGGGLVYEKLFF.

The chain combines TRBV4-1 with TRBJ2-1; 14 nucleotides agree with TRBD2. The V gene end was trimmed by 1 base and the J gene end by 7 bases; junction bases not matched to a gene: 6. Per the germline V gene, CDR1 is MGHRA and CDR2 is YSYEKL. The CDR3 runs to 17 residues. CDR3 sequence reads: CASSQARGLAGENEQFF. CDR3 DNA sequence: TGCGCCAGCAGCCAAGCTAGGGGACTAGCGGGAGAGAATGAGCAGTTCTTC.